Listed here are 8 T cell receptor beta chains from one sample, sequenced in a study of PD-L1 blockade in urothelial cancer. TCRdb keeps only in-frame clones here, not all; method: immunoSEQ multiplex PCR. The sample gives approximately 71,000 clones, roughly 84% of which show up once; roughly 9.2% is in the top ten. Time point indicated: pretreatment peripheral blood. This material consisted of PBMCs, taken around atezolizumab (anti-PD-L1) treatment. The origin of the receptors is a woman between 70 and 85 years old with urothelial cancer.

This CDR3 reads CAWTPRTGYEQYF. CDR3 nucleotide sequence: TGTGCCTGGACGCCACGGACAGGGTACGAGCAGTACTTC. The chain employs TRBV30 and TRBJ2-7, with 8 bases fitting TRBD1. The CDR3 length is 13 residues. With V trimmed by 4 bases and J by 4 bases, 6 bases remained unmatched. Germline-derived CDR1 and CDR2 are GTSNPN and SVGIG (reference sequence).

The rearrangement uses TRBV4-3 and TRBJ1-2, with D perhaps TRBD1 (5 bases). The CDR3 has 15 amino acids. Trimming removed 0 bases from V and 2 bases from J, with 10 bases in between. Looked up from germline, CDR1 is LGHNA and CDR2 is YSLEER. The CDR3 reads CASSQDWPGNYGYTF. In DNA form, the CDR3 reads TGCGCCAGCAGCCAAGATTGGCCAGGGAACTATGGCTACACCTTC.

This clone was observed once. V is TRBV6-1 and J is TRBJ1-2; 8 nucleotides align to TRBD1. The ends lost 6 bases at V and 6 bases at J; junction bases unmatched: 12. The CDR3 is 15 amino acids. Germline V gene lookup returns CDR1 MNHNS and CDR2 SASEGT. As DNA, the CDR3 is TGTGCCAGCAGCCGTATGCGAGGACAGGGAAATGGCTACACCTTC. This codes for CASSRMRGQGNGYTF.

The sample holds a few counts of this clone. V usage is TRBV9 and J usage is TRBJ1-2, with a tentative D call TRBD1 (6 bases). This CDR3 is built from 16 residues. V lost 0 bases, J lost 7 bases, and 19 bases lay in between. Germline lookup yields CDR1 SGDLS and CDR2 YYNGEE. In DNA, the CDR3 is TGTGCCAGCAGCGTAGGAGGGGGTGACCCTTCATTTGGCTACACCTTC. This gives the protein CASSVGGGDPSFGYTF.

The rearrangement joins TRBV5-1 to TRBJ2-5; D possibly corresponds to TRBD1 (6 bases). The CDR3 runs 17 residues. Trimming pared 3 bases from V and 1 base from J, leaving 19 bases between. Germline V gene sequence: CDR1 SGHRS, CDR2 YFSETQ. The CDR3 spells CASSSGVGAWPQETQYF. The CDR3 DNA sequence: TGCGCCAGCAGCTCAGGCGTGGGGGCCTGGCCCCAAGAGACCCAGTACTTC. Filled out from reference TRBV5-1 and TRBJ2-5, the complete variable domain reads KAGVTQTPRYLIKTRGQQVTLSCSPISGHRSVSWYQQTPGQGLQFLFEYFSETQRNKGNFPGRFSGRQFSNSRSEMNVSTLELGDSALYLCASSSGVGAWPQETQYFGPGTRLLVL.

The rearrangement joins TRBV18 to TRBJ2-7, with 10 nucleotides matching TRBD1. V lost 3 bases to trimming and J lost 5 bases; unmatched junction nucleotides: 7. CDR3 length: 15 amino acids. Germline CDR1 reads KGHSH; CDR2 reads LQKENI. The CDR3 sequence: CASSPGTGEGHEQYF. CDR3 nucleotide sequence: TGTGCCAGCTCACCCGGGACAGGGGAGGGTCACGAGCAGTACTTC.

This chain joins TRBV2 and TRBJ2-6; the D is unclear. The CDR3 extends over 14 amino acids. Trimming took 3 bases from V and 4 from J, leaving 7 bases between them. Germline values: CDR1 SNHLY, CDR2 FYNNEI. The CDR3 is CASSDSLGANVLTF. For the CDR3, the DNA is TGTGCCAGCAGTGATTCTCTGGGGGCCAACGTCCTGACTTTC.

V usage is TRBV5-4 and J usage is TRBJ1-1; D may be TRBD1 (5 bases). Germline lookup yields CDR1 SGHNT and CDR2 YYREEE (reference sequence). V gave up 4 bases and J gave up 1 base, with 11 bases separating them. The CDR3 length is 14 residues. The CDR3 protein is CASSPGWGNTEAFF. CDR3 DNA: TGTGCCAGCAGCCCAGGGTGGGGGAACACTGAAGCTTTCTTT.